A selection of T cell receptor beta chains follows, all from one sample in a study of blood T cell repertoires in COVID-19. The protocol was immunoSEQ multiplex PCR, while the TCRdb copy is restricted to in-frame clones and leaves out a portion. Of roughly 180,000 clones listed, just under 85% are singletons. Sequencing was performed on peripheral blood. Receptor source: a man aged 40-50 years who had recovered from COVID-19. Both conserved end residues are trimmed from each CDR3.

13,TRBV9,ASSVAPDSTNEQY
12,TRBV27,ASSPWGQGGGYT
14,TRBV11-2,ASSLVRTSTTETQY
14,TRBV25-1,ASSGALDESTDTQY
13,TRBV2,ASTTSTKRGTEAF
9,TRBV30,AWRGEGELF
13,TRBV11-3,ASSRPKGLDYGYT
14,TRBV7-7,ASSLEAGTGADEQY
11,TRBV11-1,ASSLVEIHEQY
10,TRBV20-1,SASGQYNEQF
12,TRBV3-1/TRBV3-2,ASSQDRSTGELF
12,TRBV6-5,ASSYGRELEPQH
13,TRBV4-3,ASSQETGANYGYT
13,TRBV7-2,ASSLALANNYEQY
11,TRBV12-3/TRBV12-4,ASSQGSWDEQY
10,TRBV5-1,ASSSTGISTF
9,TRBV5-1,ASSLQETQY
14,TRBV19,ASSIGSGRRNSPLH
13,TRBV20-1,SASNTGSSKNIQY
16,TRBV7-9,ASSSPYSGRFLRETQY
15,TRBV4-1,ASSQGPSGLSTDTQY
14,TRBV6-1,ASSELRAGGWYGYT
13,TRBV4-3,ASSQAGTAGNTIY
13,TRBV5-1,ASSPGLGGSTEAF
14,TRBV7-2,ASSLGGLAGKDTQY
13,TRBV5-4,ASSLEAGSSYEQY
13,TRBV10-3,AISDPGTGGSEAF
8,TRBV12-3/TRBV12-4,ASSLTGQY
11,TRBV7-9,ASSSRGGNEQF
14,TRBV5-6,ASSLPGRGGTGELF
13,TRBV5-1,ASSLNGQEGETQY
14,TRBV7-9,ASSLEAGGLGTEAF
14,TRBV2,ASSYKASANPYEQY
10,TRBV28,ASSVVGQPQH
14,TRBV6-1,ASSESEGGAWETQY
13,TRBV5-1,ASSLEGQLLGEQY
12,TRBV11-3,ASSRSQGSNEQY
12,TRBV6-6,ASVDSAVVTEAF
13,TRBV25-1,ASSESPLGGTEAF
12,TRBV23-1,ASSQSPGNQPQH
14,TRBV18,ASSPPGGGSYNEQF
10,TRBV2,ASGTGAEKLF
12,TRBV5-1,ASSLVTGGTEAF
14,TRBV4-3,ASSQVPSGATDTQY
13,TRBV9,ASSAGLAGGNEQF
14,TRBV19,ASTHSRGRATGELF
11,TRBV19,ASSIWGAGELF
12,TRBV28,ASSFSGRAPEQY
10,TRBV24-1,ATSPGDQPQH
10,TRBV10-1,AKPDRDDEQY